The entry that follows covers one T cell receptor beta chain sequence. This CDR3 region has 15 residues. Germline V gives CDR1 ENHRY, CDR2 SYGVKD. Trimming left V 5 bases short and J 6 bases short, with 14 bases between. This sample is drawn from a study of blood T cell repertoires in COVID-19. Per the original methods: Reference gene primer amplification gave estimated nucleated cell counts. Clones were sequenced by immunoSEQ multiplex PCR, and TCRdb holds only the in-frame ones, with some missing. V and J calls and clone size come straight from that table; D and trimming were deduced from the DNA. The table shows about 230,000 clones, with around 80% occurring only once.

The specimen sequenced was PBMCs or T cells enriched from blood (not recorded which). This chain uses TRBV10-3 with TRBJ1-6, with D possibly TRBD1 on 5 matching bases. This TCR was recovered from a man aged 60 to 69 who had recovered from COVID-19. The CDR3 loop is CAISQQGGGNSPLHF. The CDR3, as DNA: TGTGCCATCAGTCAGCAGGGAGGTGGTAATTCACCCCTCCACTTT.